This TCR beta chain was sequenced during a study of response to subunit inactivated influenza vaccine. Findings and caveats of the study: Few additional T cells are recruited per seasonal influenza vaccination, authors suggested.

The CDR3 is 17 amino acids. The germline V gene encodes CDR1 KGHDR and CDR2 SFDVKD. TCRdb re-derived calls from the RT-PCR reads in MiXCR, one entry per CDR3 protein. The data hold about half a million distinct CDR3 sequences, with roughly 27% observed a single time. For this clonotype: Its target is not known. The junction does not match germline at one end; this may be a read error.

The sequence was obtained from a man aged 50-59 years who received an inactivated influenza vaccine. Here the sequenced sample was CD4+ T cells sorted from PBMCs, taken about 5 days after vaccination. The chain carries TRBV24-1 and TRBJ2-1; TRBD2 matches at 12 bases. The CDR3 loop is CATSDRLAGGSYHEQFF. CDR3 sequence (DNA): TGTGCCACCAGTGATCGGCTAGCGGGAGGGTCCTACCATGAGCAGTTCTTC.